This T cell receptor beta chain is from a study of T cell repertoires in cytomegalovirus infection. The V segment lost 3 bases and the J segment 7 bases; nucleotides outside the gene matches: 8. This CDR3 region has 16 residues. Germline V gives CDR1 LGHNA, CDR2 YSLEER. From the reads, TCRdb called clonotypes with MiXCR, one entry per CDR3 protein. The sample has 200,000 to 300,000 distinct CDR3 sequences, roughly 15% seen once. This TCR was sampled from a human donor in good health (CMV status not recorded). Some clones in this sample may be carry-over from other donors' samples. Sequencing was carried out using PBMCs. The chain carries TRBV4-3 and TRBJ2-1, with TRBD2 matching 11 bases. The CDR3 sequence: CASSQEGLAETNEQFF. DNA of the CDR3: TGCGCCAGCAGCCAGGAGGGACTAGCGGAGACTAATGAGCAGTTCTTC.